These 10 T cell receptor beta chains were all obtained from the same sample, sequenced in a study of patients and donors after allogeneic stem cell transplantation. TCRdb passed the RT-PCR reads through MiXCR, listing each CDR3 protein once. The data show roughly 200,000 distinct CDR3 sequences, around two fifths seen once. The specimen was blood, either unsorted or a sorted T cell fraction (not recorded which). The receptors come from a human donor who was either an allogeneic HSCT recipient or a stem cell or donor lymphocyte infusion donor (not recorded which). It is not recorded whose cells these are; they may come from a transplant donor.

This clonotype was detected a few times. V is TRBV15 and J is TRBJ1-4; D ambiguous. V lost 7 bases and J 0 bases, leaving 12 bases between the germline ends. This CDR3 comprises 15 residues. The germline CDR1 and CDR2 sequences are LNHNV and YYDKDF (reference sequence). CDR3 loop: CATNADGATNEKLFF. The CDR3 DNA follows: TGTGCCACCAATGCGGACGGGGCAACTAATGAAAAACTGTTTTTT.

The V gene is TRBV12-3 or TRBV12-4, the J gene TRBJ2-3; D ambiguous. V lost 7 bases and J lost 6, with 11 bases in between. This CDR3 has 12 amino acids. The DNA of the CDR3 is TGTGCCAGCACCTCGTTCATCGATACGCAGTATTTT. Its protein product is CASTSFIDTQYF.

In its sample, this clonotype was seen once. The chain couples TRBV20-1 to TRBJ2-7; D is ambiguous. Germline V gene data show CDR1 as DFQATT and CDR2 as SNEGSKA (reference sequence). The CDR3 totals 15 residues. V shed 0 bases and J shed 3 bases, with 15 bases lying between them. The CDR3 loop reads CSARDRRIRNYEQYF. The CDR3 DNA is TGCAGTGCTAGAGATCGCAGGATAAGAAACTACGAGCAGTACTTC.

This clonotype occurred many times. The genes are TRBV7-6 and TRBJ1-1; unclear D gene. The germline V gene encodes CDR1 SGHVS and CDR2 FNYEAQ. The CDR3 extends over 13 amino acids. The V gene lost 5 bases and the J gene lost 1 base, with 8 bases spanning the gap. The CDR3 spells CASSPSGNTEAFF. CDR3 nucleotide sequence: TGTGCCAGCAGCCCATCAGGGAACACTGAAGCTTTCTTT.

The rearrangement joins TRBV7-9 to TRBJ2-6; 7 nucleotides align to TRBD2. This CDR3 spans 15 amino acids. Germline V gene data show CDR1 as SEHNR and CDR2 as FQNEAQ (reference sequence). After removal of 3 bases from V and 4 bases from J, the junction contained 3 bases not matched to a gene. The CDR3 is CASSFGLEGANVLTF. The CDR3 DNA reads TGTGCCAGCAGCTTCGGACTAGAGGGGGCCAACGTCCTGACTTTC.

The rearrangement uses TRBV2 and TRBJ2-2; 7 bases are a match to TRBD1. This CDR3 contains 14 residues. The junction had 3 bases not matched to a gene; V was cut back by 6 bases and J by 2 bases. Per germline, CDR1 SNHLY and CDR2 FYNNEI. The CDR3 DNA reads TGTGCCAGCAGAGGGACAGCAAACACCGGGGAGCTGTTTTTT. Encoded protein: CASRGTANTGELFF.

This clonotype was observed a handful of times. V and J are TRBV5-6 and TRBJ1-3, with a possible D match to TRBD1 (6 bases). The germline gives CDR1 SGHDT, CDR2 YYEEEE. V was trimmed by 0 bases and J by 3 bases, leaving 7 bases between them. CDR3 length: 14 residues. CDR3 in amino acids: CASSLDRVGNTIYF. CDR3 DNA sequence: TGTGCCAGCAGCTTGGACAGGGTTGGAAACACCATATATTTT.

This chain uses TRBV19 with TRBJ1-5; possibly TRBD1 for D (5 bases). The CDR3 is made up of 14 amino acids. Germline CDR1 is LNHDA and CDR2 is SQIVND (reference sequence). Trimming left V 10 bases short and J 5 bases short, with 18 bases between. The CDR3 sequence: CATESGTDYQPQHF. The CDR3 bases are TGTGCCACCGAATCCGGGACTGACTATCAGCCCCAGCATTTT. Drawing the rest from reference TRBV19 and TRBJ1-5, the complete variable domain is DGGITQSPKYLFRKEGQNVTLSCEQNLNHDAMYWYRQDPGQGLRLIYYSQIVNDFQKGDIAEGYSVSREKKESFPLTVTSAQKNPTAFYLCATESGTDYQPQHFGDGTRLSIL.

This clonotype has a handful of counts. V gene TRBV6-5 combines with J gene TRBJ2-3; 10 bases match TRBD2. The junction had 5 bases not matched to a gene; V was cut back by 1 base and J by 4 bases. The CDR3 has 16 amino acids. Looked up from germline, CDR1 is MNHEY and CDR2 is SVGAGI. The CDR3 DNA is TGTGCCAGCAGTTACTGGGCTAGCGGGAGCGCAGATACGCAGTATTTT. As protein: CASSYWASGSADTQYF.

This chain links TRBV12-3 or TRBV12-4 with TRBJ2-1, with 12 bases fitting TRBD2. The CDR3 is 16 residues long. V lost 6 bases and J lost 9; bases outside the gene matches: 12. The CDR3 DNA is TGTGCCAGCAGGGCCCTTCTAGCGGGAGGGCCGGGTGAGCAGTTCTTC. Translating gives CASRALLAGGPGEQFF.